The present entry profiles one T cell receptor beta chain with its context. Its target is unknown. Germline and junction disagree at one end, which may indicate a read error. The table came from immunoSEQ multiplex PCR; TCRdb's copy has only in-frame clones and leaves some out. This sample has roughly 150,000 clones; approximately 85% occur once, and the top ten carry approximately 8%. This sample is drawn from a study of T cell responses to AZD1222 COVID-19 vaccine. The CDR3 has 9 residues. Overall study results and limits: Nearly half of spike-specific TCRs reportedly target variant regions that are unmutated in the B.1.351 and B.1.1.7 variants. In all cases, repertoires were sampled only after the peak T cell response.

This receptor was taken from an adult in good health. The sample consisted of peripheral blood, taken on day 0 of AZD1222 vaccination. The chain is built from TRBV12-3 or TRBV12-4 and TRBJ1-1; unclear D gene. The CDR3 spells CASSPHMIF. The CDR3 DNA reads as TGTGCCAGCAGTCCCCATATGATCTTT.